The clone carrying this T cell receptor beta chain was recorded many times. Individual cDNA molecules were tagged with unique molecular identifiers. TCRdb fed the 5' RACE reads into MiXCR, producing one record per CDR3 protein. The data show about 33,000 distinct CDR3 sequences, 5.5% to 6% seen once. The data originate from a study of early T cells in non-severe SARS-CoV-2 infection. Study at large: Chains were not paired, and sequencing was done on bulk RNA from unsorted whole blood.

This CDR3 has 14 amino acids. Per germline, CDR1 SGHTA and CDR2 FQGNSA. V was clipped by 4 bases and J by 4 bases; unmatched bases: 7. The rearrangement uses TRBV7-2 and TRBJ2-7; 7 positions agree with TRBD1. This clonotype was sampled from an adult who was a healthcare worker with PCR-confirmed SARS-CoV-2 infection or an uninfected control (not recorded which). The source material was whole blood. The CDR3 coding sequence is TGTGCCAGCAGCTCGGACAGGCGGCAATACGAGCAGTACTTC. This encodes CASSSDRRQYEQYF.